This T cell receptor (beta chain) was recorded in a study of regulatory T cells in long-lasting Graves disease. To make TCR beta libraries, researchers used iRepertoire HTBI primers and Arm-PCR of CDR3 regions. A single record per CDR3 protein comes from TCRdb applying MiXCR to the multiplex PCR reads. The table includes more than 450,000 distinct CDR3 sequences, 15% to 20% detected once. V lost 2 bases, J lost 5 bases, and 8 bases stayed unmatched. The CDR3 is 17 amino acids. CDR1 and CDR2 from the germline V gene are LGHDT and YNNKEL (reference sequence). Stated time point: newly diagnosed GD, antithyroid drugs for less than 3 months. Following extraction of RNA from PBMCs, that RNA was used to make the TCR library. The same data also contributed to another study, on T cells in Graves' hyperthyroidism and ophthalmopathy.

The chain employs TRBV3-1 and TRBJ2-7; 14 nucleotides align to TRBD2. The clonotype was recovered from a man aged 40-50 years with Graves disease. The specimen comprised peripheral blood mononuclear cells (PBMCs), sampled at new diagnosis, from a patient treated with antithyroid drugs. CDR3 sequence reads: CASSQRRPGLAGDEQYF. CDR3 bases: TGTGCCAGCAGCCAAAGGCGCCCGGGACTAGCGGGAGACGAGCAGTACTTC.